This is a list of T cell receptor beta chains from one sample in a study of cytomegalovirus exposure and HLA in healthy donors. Clones were read by immunoSEQ multiplex PCR, and TCRdb kept only the in-frame ones, dropping some. The sample has approximately 120,000 clones, approximately 76% seen once. Material: PBMCs. All receptors come from a man aged 40-55 years in good health and CMV-seronegative. The CDR3 runs from the conserved cysteine through the conserved F or W. The D gene is left open where the match is weak. The size entry is marked missing in some rows and otherwise reads once, few, many or a size class.

DNA: TGTGCCAGCAGCTCACGGGGAGCGGGGGCCGAGTACCAAGAGACCCAGTACTTC
CDR3: CASSSRGAGAEYQETQYF
V: TRBV5-6
J: TRBJ2-5
size: few
D: TRBD2

DNA: TGCGCCAGCAGCCCATCGACTAGTAGCGCCGGGGAGCTGTTTTTT
CDR3: CASSPSTSSAGELFF
V: TRBV5-1
J: TRBJ2-2
size: -
D: -

DNA: TGTGCCAGCAGCTCCCCGTGGGGCGCCGGGGAGCTGTTTTTT
CDR3: CASSSPWGAGELFF
V: TRBV7-6
J: TRBJ2-2
size: -
D: -

DNA: TGTGCCAGCAGTTCATTTACCGGTAGCAATCAGCCCCAGCATTTT
CDR3: CASSSFTGSNQPQHF
V: TRBV27
J: TRBJ1-5
size: -
D: -

DNA: TGTGCCAGCAGCAGGGGTGGGGGAGGTGGCACAGATACGCAGTATTTT
CDR3: CASSRGGGGGTDTQYF
V: TRBV9
J: TRBJ2-3
size: -
D: -

DNA: TGTGCCAGCAGCCCCCTCTCGAGCACAGATACGCAGTATTTT
CDR3: CASSPLSSTDTQYF
V: TRBV7-8
J: TRBJ2-3
size: -
D: -

DNA: TGCGCCAGCAGCCACCCGGGACAGGGGGTGAACACCATATATTTT
CDR3: CASSHPGQGVNTIYF
V: TRBV4-1
J: TRBJ1-3
size: few
D: TRBD1

DNA: TGTGCCAGCAGCCCCGGGAGGGGCAGGGCGGGTGAAGCTTTCTTT
CDR3: CASSPGRGRAGEAFF
V: TRBV7-2
J: TRBJ1-1
size: -
D: -

DNA: TGTGCCAGCAGTGGAGGAGCATATAGCAATCAGCCCCAGCATTTT
CDR3: CASSGGAYSNQPQHF
V: TRBV25-1
J: TRBJ1-5
size: -
D: -

DNA: TGTGCCAGCACCCACATGTACGAGCAGTACTTC
CDR3: CASTHMYEQYF
V: TRBV6-6
J: TRBJ2-7
size: -
D: -

DNA: TGTGCCAGCAGCCCCCTCCCGACAGAGGCTAGCACAGATACGCAGTATTTT
CDR3: CASSPLPTEASTDTQYF
V: TRBV5-8
J: TRBJ2-3
size: -
D: -

DNA: TGTGCCAGCAGCTTGGACTGGTTAATCTCCTACGAGCAGTACTTC
CDR3: CASSLDWLISYEQYF
V: TRBV5-5
J: TRBJ2-7
size: -
D: -

DNA: TGCAGTGCTAGAGCGGGGGGAGGCTACACCTTC
CDR3: CSARAGGGYTF
V: TRBV20-1
J: TRBJ1-2
size: -
D: -

DNA: TGCGCCAGCAGCTTGTCCGCGGGGGGTCCCACAGATACGCAGTATTTT
CDR3: CASSLSAGGPTDTQYF
V: TRBV5-1
J: TRBJ2-3
size: once
D: TRBD2

DNA: TGTGCCAGCAGTTCAACCAGGGGGTTCCAAGAGACCCAGTACTTC
CDR3: CASSSTRGFQETQYF
V: TRBV2
J: TRBJ2-5
size: -
D: TRBD1

DNA: TGTGCCAGCAGGGGGGGGACAGGGAGCAATCAGCCCCAGCATTTT
CDR3: CASRGGTGSNQPQHF
V: TRBV2
J: TRBJ1-5
size: -
D: TRBD1

DNA: TGTGCCAGCAGTTTAGGCCCTGAAGCTTTCTTT
CDR3: CASSLGPEAFF
V: TRBV28
J: TRBJ1-1
size: -
D: -

DNA: TGTGCCAGCGGGGGCTACTCTGGAAACACCATATATTTT
CDR3: CASGGYSGNTIYF
V: TRBV28
J: TRBJ1-3
size: few
D: -

DNA: TGTGCCAGCAGACTGGAGATGAACACTGAAGCTTTCTTT
CDR3: CASRLEMNTEAFF
V: TRBV7-9
J: TRBJ1-1
size: -
D: -

DNA: TGTGCCAGTCAATACCAGGCGGGCTCCTACGAGCAGTACTTC
CDR3: CASQYQAGSYEQYF
V: TRBV19
J: TRBJ2-7
size: -
D: -

DNA: TGTGCCAGCAGCCTTAGTGGCTCCTACAATGAGCAGTTCTTC
CDR3: CASSLSGSYNEQFF
V: TRBV4-2
J: TRBJ2-1
size: -
D: -

DNA: TGTGCCAGCAGGCGAGCAGGGCCCGGGGAGCTGTTTTTT
CDR3: CASRRAGPGELFF
V: TRBV27
J: TRBJ2-2
size: -
D: -

DNA: TGTGCCAGCTCACCAAAGGAGGGTACCGGCTACACCTTC
CDR3: CASSPKEGTGYTF
V: TRBV18
J: TRBJ1-2
size: -
D: -

DNA: TGTGCCAGCAGCCCCATGAGCGGGGGGGCGAATGAGCAGTTCTTC
CDR3: CASSPMSGGANEQFF
V: TRBV7-9
J: TRBJ2-1
size: -
D: TRBD2

DNA: TGTGCCAGCAGCTTGTGGGGGGATGGGGAGCAGTACTTC
CDR3: CASSLWGDGEQYF
V: TRBV5-5
J: TRBJ2-7
size: -
D: -

DNA: TGTGCCAGCAGCTTAGTGCTCAGGGCAACTAACTATGGCTACACCTTC
CDR3: CASSLVLRATNYGYTF
V: TRBV7-9
J: TRBJ1-2
size: -
D: -

DNA: TGCGCCAGCAGCTTGGATGGGGGGTGGGATCAGCCCCAGCATTTT
CDR3: CASSLDGGWDQPQHF
V: TRBV5-1
J: TRBJ1-5
size: -
D: -

DNA: TGTGCCAGCAGCCCCACAGGGAGCAATAATGAAAAACTGTTTTTT
CDR3: CASSPTGSNNEKLFF
V: TRBV7-2
J: TRBJ1-4
size: -
D: -

DNA: TGCGCCAGCAACCCTAGCGGGGGGCGAGAGACCCAGTACTTC
CDR3: CASNPSGGRETQYF
V: TRBV5-1
J: TRBJ2-5
size: -
D: TRBD2

DNA: TGTGCCAGCAGTTACCTACCGGGACAAGAATCTGAAGCTTTCTTT
CDR3: CASSYLPGQESEAFF
V: TRBV6-5
J: TRBJ1-1
size: -
D: -

DNA: TGTGCCAGCAGTGGCGGACGGGGCTACAATGAGCAGTTCTTC
CDR3: CASSGGRGYNEQFF
V: TRBV2
J: TRBJ2-1
size: -
D: -

DNA: TGCGCCAGCAGCCAAGATCGCGGGGATCAGTACCAAGAGACCCAGTACTTC
CDR3: CASSQDRGDQYQETQYF
V: TRBV4-1
J: TRBJ2-5
size: -
D: -

DNA: TGTGCCAGCAGTGACACGGACAGAGCAGACTACAATGAGCAGTTCTTC
CDR3: CASSDTDRADYNEQFF
V: TRBV6-4
J: TRBJ2-1
size: -
D: -

DNA: TGTGCCAGTAGTTCTGGGCAGGGCCTCCAAGAGACCCAGTACTTC
CDR3: CASSSGQGLQETQYF
V: TRBV19
J: TRBJ2-5
size: once
D: -

DNA: TGCGCCAGCAGCTCGACTGCAACTAATGAAAAACTGTTTTTT
CDR3: CASSSTATNEKLFF
V: TRBV5-1
J: TRBJ1-4
size: few
D: -

DNA: TGCGCCAGCAGCTTGTTGGGGCCAGAGACCCAGTACTTC
CDR3: CASSLLGPETQYF
V: TRBV5-1
J: TRBJ2-5
size: -
D: -

DNA: TGTGCCAGCAGCGAAATAGCGGGGGGTACGAATGAGCAGTTCTTC
CDR3: CASSEIAGGTNEQFF
V: TRBV4-2
J: TRBJ2-1
size: -
D: TRBD2

DNA: TGTGCCAGCAGCTCCCCGACTAGTAGCTCCTACGAGCAGTACTTC
CDR3: CASSSPTSSSYEQYF
V: TRBV7-8
J: TRBJ2-7
size: -
D: -

DNA: TGTGCCAGCAGCTTAACGGCTAGCGGGGGGGCAGAAGATACGCAGTATTTT
CDR3: CASSLTASGGAEDTQYF
V: TRBV7-2
J: TRBJ2-3
size: -
D: TRBD2

DNA: TGTGCCAGCAGTGCTAGCCCCACAGATACGCAGTATTTT
CDR3: CASSASPTDTQYF
V: TRBV25-1
J: TRBJ2-3
size: -
D: -

DNA: TGCGCCAGCAGCCAAGAACAGGGACAGTTTGAAAAACTGTTTTTT
CDR3: CASSQEQGQFEKLFF
V: TRBV4-3
J: TRBJ1-4
size: -
D: TRBD1

DNA: TGTGCCAGCAGCCGGCCCACCGAAAACGAGCAGTACTTC
CDR3: CASSRPTENEQYF
V: TRBV14
J: TRBJ2-7
size: -
D: -

DNA: TGTGCCAGCAGCTACGGGACAGGGGGCAATCAGCCCCAGCATTTT
CDR3: CASSYGTGGNQPQHF
V: TRBV5-6
J: TRBJ1-5
size: -
D: TRBD1

DNA: TGTGCCAGCAGTGAGCCGACAGGGGGCGGAGGTTTTGGGGGGTACGAGCAGTACTTC
CDR3: CASSEPTGGGGFGGYEQYF
V: TRBV6-1
J: TRBJ2-7
size: -
D: TRBD1